The following is a T cell receptor beta chain sequence with its context. This specimen belongs to a study of blood T cell repertoires in COVID-19. Germline CDR1 is MNHNY and CDR2 is SVGAGI (reference sequence). V lost 2 bases and J lost 3; bases outside the gene matches: 2. CDR3 length: 16 residues. Profiled with immunoSEQ multiplex PCR; TCRdb holds only in-frame clones, not every one. The sample lists about 58,000 clones, 85% to 90% seen once, with about 1.5% in the top ten. The receptor's source is a man aged 55 to 69 with acute or convalescent COVID-19. Specimen: peripheral blood. The chain is built from TRBV6-6 and TRBJ1-5; 12 bases fit TRBD1. CDR3 sequence (DNA): TGTGCCAGCAGTTACAGGGACAGGGGGCCCAATCAGCCCCAGCATTTT. Translating it yields CASSYRDRGPNQPQHF.